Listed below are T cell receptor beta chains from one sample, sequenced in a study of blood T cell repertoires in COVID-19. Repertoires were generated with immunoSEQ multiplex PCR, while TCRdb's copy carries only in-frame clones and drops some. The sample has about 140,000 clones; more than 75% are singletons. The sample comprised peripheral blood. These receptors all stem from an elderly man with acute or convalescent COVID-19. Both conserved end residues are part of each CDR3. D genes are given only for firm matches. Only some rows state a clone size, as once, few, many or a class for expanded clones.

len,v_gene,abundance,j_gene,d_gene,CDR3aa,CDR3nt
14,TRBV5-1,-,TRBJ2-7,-,CASSVDRMGLEQYF,TGCGCCAGCAGCGTGGACAGAATGGGGCTCGAGCAGTACTTC
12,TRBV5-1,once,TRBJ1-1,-,CASSSHRDEAFF,TGCGCCAGCAGCTCGCACAGGGATGAAGCTTTCTTT
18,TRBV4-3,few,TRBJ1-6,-,CASSQDLPRGVGGSPLHF,TGCGCCAGCAGCCAAGATCTCCCACGGGGGGTGGGAGGATCACCCCTCCACTTT
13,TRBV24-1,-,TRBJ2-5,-,CATRGDFGETQYF,TGTGCCACCAGGGGGGACTTTGGGGAGACCCAGTACTTC
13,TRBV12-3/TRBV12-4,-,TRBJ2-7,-,CASSPGTSYEQYF,TGTGCCAGCAGTCCCGGGACATCCTACGAGCAGTACTTC
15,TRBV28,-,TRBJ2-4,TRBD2,CASSPTSGVKNIQYF,TGTGCCAGCAGTCCGACTAGCGGGGTTAAAAACATTCAGTACTTC
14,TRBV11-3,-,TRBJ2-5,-,CASSQQGVGETQYF,TGTGCCAGCAGCCAACAGGGTGTTGGGGAGACCCAGTACTTC
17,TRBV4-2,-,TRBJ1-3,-,CASSQDRAGRAGNTIYF,TGTGCCAGCAGCCAAGATCGAGCAGGGAGGGCTGGAAACACCATATATTTT
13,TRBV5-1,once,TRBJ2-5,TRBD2,CASSPGGGETQYF,TGCGCCAGCAGCCCTGGGGGGGGTGAGACCCAGTACTTC
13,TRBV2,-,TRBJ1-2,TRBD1,CASRDRGNYGYTF,TGTGCCAGCAGAGACAGGGGAAACTATGGCTACACCTTC
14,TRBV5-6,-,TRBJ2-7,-,CASSLRRLEDEQYF,TGTGCCAGCAGCTTGAGGCGGTTAGAGGACGAGCAGTACTTC